The source of this TCR beta chain is a study of metastatic and nonmetastatic thyroid tumors. Per the original data handling: A classifier for distant metastasis in papillary thyroid cancer was constructed using CDR3 differences observed across clinicopathological groups. TCRdb recomputed clones from the PCR reads via MiXCR. TCRdb, rather than the study authors, made the V and J calls. The sample includes roughly 89,000 clones, 9.5% to 15% seen only once; the top ten take approximately 8.8%. The CDR3 totals 11 residues. Germline CDR1 is DFQATT and CDR2 is SNEGSKA (reference sequence). This clone turned up a few times. Since a much larger clone is just one base distant, this may be a read error. Ahead of thyroid surgery, no patient had received treatment of any kind.

The specimen sequenced was tumor tissue. This receptor was identified in a female donor with papillary thyroid cancer or a benign thyroid nodule (not recorded which). Some clones in this sample may be carry-over from other donors' samples. The gene calls are TRBV20-1 and TRBJ2-7; weak D call: TRBD2 (5 bases). CDR3 nucleotides: TGCAGTGCAACCCGGGGTTACGGGCAGTACTTC. Its protein product is CSATRGYGQYF.